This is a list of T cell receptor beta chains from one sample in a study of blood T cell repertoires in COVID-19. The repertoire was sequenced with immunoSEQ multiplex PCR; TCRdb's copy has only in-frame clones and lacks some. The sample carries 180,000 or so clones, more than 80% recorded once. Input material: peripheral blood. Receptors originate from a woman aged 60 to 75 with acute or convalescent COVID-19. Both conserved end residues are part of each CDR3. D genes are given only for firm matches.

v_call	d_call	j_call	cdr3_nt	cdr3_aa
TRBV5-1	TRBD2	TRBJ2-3	TGCGCCAGCAGCTTTCTTAGCGGGGGCACAGATACGCAGTATTTT	CASSFLSGGTDTQYF
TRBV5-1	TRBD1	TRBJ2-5	TGCGCCAGCAGCTTGGAAGGGACCTCGGGAACAGGGGGGGAGACCCAGTACTTC	CASSLEGTSGTGGETQYF
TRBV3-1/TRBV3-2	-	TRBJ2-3	TGTGCCAGCAGCCAAGGGGCCCTGAGCACAGATACGCAGTATTTT	CASSQGALSTDTQYF
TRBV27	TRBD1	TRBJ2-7	TGTGCCAGCAGTCCGTTGGACAGGGGTTACGAGCAGTACTTC	CASSPLDRGYEQYF
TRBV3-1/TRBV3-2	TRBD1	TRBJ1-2	TGTGCCAGCAGCCATCTCGACAGGGGGGCTGGCTATGGCTACACCTTC	CASSHLDRGAGYGYTF
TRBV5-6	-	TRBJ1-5	TGTGCCAGCACCCTCGGAGGCAATCAGCCCCAGCATTTT	CASTLGGNQPQHF
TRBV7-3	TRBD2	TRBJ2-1	TGTGCCAGCAGCCAGGGACTAGACAATGAGCAGTTCTTC	CASSQGLDNEQFF
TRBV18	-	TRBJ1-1	TGTGCCAGCTCACCAGGGCAGGGCCGTCATTCGAACACTGAAGCTTTCTTT	CASSPGQGRHSNTEAFF
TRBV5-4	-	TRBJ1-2	TGTGCCAGCAGCCCGGGGGAGGTCTATGGCTACACCTTC	CASSPGEVYGYTF
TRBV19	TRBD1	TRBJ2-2	TGTGCCACCCCTCCCATTCCACCCGGGACAGGGGAGAACACCGGGGAGCTGTTTTTT	CATPPIPPGTGENTGELFF
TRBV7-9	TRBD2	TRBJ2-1	TGTGCCAGCAGCTACCGCGCGGGAGGGCCATACAATGAGCAGTTCTTC	CASSYRAGGPYNEQFF
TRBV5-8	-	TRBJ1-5	TGTGCCAGCAGCTTGGAACAGAGCAATCAGCCCCAGCATTTT	CASSLEQSNQPQHF
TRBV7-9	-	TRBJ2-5	TGTGCCAGCAGCTCAGAGACTACAGAGACCCAGTACTTC	CASSSETTETQYF
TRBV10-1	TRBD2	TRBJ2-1	TGCGCCAGCAGTGCCACTAGCGGGAAATACAATGAGCAGTTCTTC	CASSATSGKYNEQFF
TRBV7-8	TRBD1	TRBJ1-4	TGTGCCAGCAGTCTCCGGGACAGGGGGCCAACAACTAATGAAAAACTGTTTTTT	CASSLRDRGPTTNEKLFF
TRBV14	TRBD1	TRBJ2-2	TGTGCCAGCAGCCAAGGGGACAGGCTGAACACCGGGGAGCTGTTTTTT	CASSQGDRLNTGELFF
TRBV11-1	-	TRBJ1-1	TGTGCCAGCAGCTTCCGCACTGAAGCTTTCTTT	CASSFRTEAFF
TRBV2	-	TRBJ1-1	TGTGCCAGCACCGTCTCGCGGGGCAGGGTGAACACTGAAGCTTTCTTT	CASTVSRGRVNTEAFF
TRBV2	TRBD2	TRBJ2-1	TGTGCCAGCAGTGAAGGATGGGGCGGGAGGCGGAATGAGCAGTTCTTC	CASSEGWGGRRNEQFF
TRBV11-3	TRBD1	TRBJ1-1	TGTGCCAGCAGCTGGGCTGGACAGGCGAACACTGAAGCTTTCTTT	CASSWAGQANTEAFF
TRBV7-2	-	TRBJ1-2	TGTGCCAGCAGCTCGCTAGGCAGGGCTTTGTATGACTACACCTTC	CASSSLGRALYDYTF